The rows below give T cell receptor beta chains drawn from one sample of a study of blood T cell repertoires in COVID-19. The protocol was immunoSEQ multiplex PCR, while the TCRdb copy is restricted to in-frame clones and leaves out a portion. The sample records approximately 400,000 clones, just over 90% being singletons. The sample taken for sequencing was PBMCs or T cells enriched from blood (not recorded which). The receptors derive from a woman aged 40 to 49 who had been exposed to COVID-19. CDR3s leave out the opening cysteine and the closing phenylalanine or tryptophan. Clone size is not always given. Where it is, it says once, few, many or a class for expanded clones.

v_gene	abundance	j_gene	CDR3aa
TRBV5-1	.	TRBJ1-1	ASSSTGAPTEAF
TRBV7-8	.	TRBJ2-1	ASSYRDSAYNEQF
TRBV18	.	TRBJ1-2	ASSSLEGADGYT
TRBV5-4	.	TRBJ2-2	ASSLLTGDGELF
TRBV2	once	TRBJ1-6	AREEDGEEPLH
TRBV25-1	.	TRBJ1-2	ASSYGESYGYT
TRBV29-1	.	TRBJ1-1	SVGGDPRGTTEAF
TRBV30	.	TRBJ1-1	AWSTGGGDTEAF
TRBV5-6	.	TRBJ2-3	ASSKRRTARDTQY
TRBV30	.	TRBJ1-1	AWSRPTGNTEAF
TRBV30	.	TRBJ2-3	AWRSGGTDTQY
TRBV5-4	.	TRBJ2-5	ASSAGGLQETQY
TRBV2	.	TRBJ1-5	ASRPGQSNQPQH
TRBV30	.	TRBJ1-3	AWSILSGNTIY
TRBV6-4	.	TRBJ2-3	ASSARPTGDTQY
TRBV19	.	TRBJ2-5	ASKGTTVQETQY
TRBV4-1	few	TRBJ2-2	ASSQGPGTGELF
TRBV19	once	TRBJ1-2	ASSRSPGGVSYGYT
TRBV7-2	.	TRBJ1-2	AARQGGFYGYT
TRBV5-4	.	TRBJ2-3	ASSFPGQITDTQY
TRBV19	.	TRBJ2-3	ASSSSGWADTQY
TRBV14	.	TRBJ1-1	ASSLRTGLNTEAF
TRBV5-6	.	TRBJ2-5	ASRISGGQETQY
TRBV4-3	.	TRBJ1-2	ASSQVRGYGYT
TRBV6-2/TRBV6-3	.	TRBJ2-7	ASSNAHTSGRALYEQY
TRBV15	.	TRBJ1-2	ATQGVGYGYT
TRBV18	once	TRBJ2-1	ASSPPLGANEQF
TRBV5-1	.	TRBJ2-4	ASSPGTILAKNIQY
TRBV13	.	TRBJ1-5	ASSLDKGQPQH
TRBV4-2	once	TRBJ1-2	ASSQASGGYT
TRBV5-1	.	TRBJ1-4	ASSAGTGYEKLF
TRBV5-1	.	TRBJ2-1	ASSLGTGSSYNEQF
TRBV18	.	TRBJ1-1	ANHRDRKNTEAF
TRBV24-1	.	TRBJ2-7	ATSDSGLVNKKY
TRBV6-2/TRBV6-3	.	TRBJ1-1	ASSFHTNTEAF
TRBV19	.	TRBJ2-3	ASRSSGRIHMSTDTQY
TRBV21-1	.	TRBJ1-5	ASNLPTGAPNQPQH
TRBV20-1	.	TRBJ2-7	SASPGTYEQY
TRBV6-5	.	TRBJ1-1	ASSSGTGYTEAF
TRBV2	.	TRBJ2-7	ASQGRDEQY
TRBV2	.	TRBJ1-1	ASIRDRNTEAF
TRBV3-1/TRBV3-2	.	TRBJ2-5	ASSQAGLPETQY
TRBV11-3	once	TRBJ2-3	ASSRGQGNTDTQY
TRBV5-4	once	TRBJ1-1	ASSRDRVGTEAF
TRBV18	.	TRBJ2-5	ASSPSTGTQETQY
TRBV18	once	TRBJ1-1	ASSPDAVNTEAF
TRBV5-1	once	TRBJ1-4	ASRRSSSGGGEKLF
TRBV5-5	.	TRBJ2-1	ASSSSGVINEQF
TRBV10-3	.	TRBJ2-1	AISVLGRGENEQF
TRBV5-1	.	TRBJ2-2	ASSQGTGQFAGELF
TRBV11-3	once	TRBJ2-1	ASKWRETYYNEQF
TRBV6-6	.	TRBJ2-3	ASSSLADTQY
TRBV19	.	TRBJ1-6	ASTFQALNSPLH
TRBV5-1	once	TRBJ2-5	ASSTTTVQETQY
TRBV18	.	TRBJ1-2	ASSPSGFGGFDYGYT
TRBV29-1	.	TRBJ1-1	SGTVITEAF
TRBV7-3	.	TRBJ2-3	ASSSPGLAGPPSTDTQY
TRBV7-2	once	TRBJ1-2	ASSRSLGGYGYT
TRBV24-1	.	TRBJ2-1	ATSKTGTGGNEQF
TRBV28	once	TRBJ2-3	ASSFNHPRTGRASTDTQY